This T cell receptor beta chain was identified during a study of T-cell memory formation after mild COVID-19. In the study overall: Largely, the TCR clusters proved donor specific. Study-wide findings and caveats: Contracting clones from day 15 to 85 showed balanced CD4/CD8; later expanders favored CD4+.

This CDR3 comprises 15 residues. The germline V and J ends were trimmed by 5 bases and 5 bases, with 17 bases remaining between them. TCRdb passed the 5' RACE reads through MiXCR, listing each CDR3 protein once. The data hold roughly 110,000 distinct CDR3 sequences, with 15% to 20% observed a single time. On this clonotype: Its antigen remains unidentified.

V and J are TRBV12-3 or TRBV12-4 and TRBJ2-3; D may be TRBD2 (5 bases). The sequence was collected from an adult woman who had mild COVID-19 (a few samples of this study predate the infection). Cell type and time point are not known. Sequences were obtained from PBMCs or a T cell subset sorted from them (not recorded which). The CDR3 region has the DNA TGTGCCAGCAGTCTCATGTCTAGCTGGGGAGATACGCAGTATTTT. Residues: CASSLMSSWGDTQYF.